These 4 T cell receptor beta chains share one sample of origin, sequenced in a study of control samples from healthy donors and cancer patients (dated by TCRdb to the early 2020s). Library preparation employed the immunoSEQ multiplex PCR assay. The immuneACCESS repertoire file appears here via TCRdb, limited to in-frame rearrangements. These files lack a portion of the clones; in checked studies, under half of the deficit traces to unresolved V genes, and the cause of the others is not known. The sample table shows around 13,000 clones, and roughly 95% are seen once. The ten largest clones add up to over 25% of the sample. The sample was PBMCs. The origin of the receptors is a man aged 70-80 years with head and neck cancer.

The chain couples TRBV2 to TRBJ2-6; D unclear. The CDR3 length is 12 residues. V lost 8 bases, J lost 3 bases, and 5 bases lay in between. CDR1 SNHLY and CDR2 FYNNEI come from the germline V gene. The chain's CDR3 is CASGGGANVLTF. As DNA, the CDR3 is TGTGCCAGCGGTGGTGGGGCCAACGTCCTGACTTTC.

The chain carries TRBV4-1 and TRBJ2-7; 8 nucleotides align to TRBD1. Losses at the gene ends were 0 bases for V and 6 bases for J; bases not matched to a gene: 10. The CDR3 spans 16 residues. Germline lookup yields CDR1 MGHRA and CDR2 YSYEKL. The CDR3 sequence is CASSQDRGRGQVEQYF. The CDR3 DNA follows: TGCGCCAGCAGCCAAGATAGGGGCAGGGGGCAGGTCGAGCAGTACTTC.

The chain uses TRBV27 and TRBJ2-7, with D perhaps being TRBD1 or TRBD2 (5 bases each). The germline CDR1 and CDR2 sequences are MNHEY and SMNVEV (reference sequence). V gave up 2 bases and J gave up 9 bases, with 23 bases separating them. This CDR3 is built from 16 residues. This CDR3 is CASSLISPRDGPTQYF. The CDR3 DNA follows: TGTGCCAGCAGTTTAATATCGCCTCGGGACGGCCCAACGCAGTACTTC.

The CDR3 spells CASSSTGQGSYNEQFF. DNA of the CDR3: TGTGCCAGCAGCTCCACGGGGCAGGGCTCCTACAATGAGCAGTTCTTC. The rearrangement uses TRBV7-8 and TRBJ2-1; D is perhaps TRBD1 or TRBD2 (5 bases each). Germline CDR1 and CDR2: SGHVS and FQNEAQ. V was trimmed by 4 bases and J by 0 bases, leaving 13 bases between them. The CDR3 runs to 16 residues. Variable domain in full (rest from reference TRBV7-8 and TRBJ2-1): GAGVSQSPRYKVAKRGQDVALRCDPISGHVSLFWYQQALGQGPEFLTYFQNEAQLDKSGLPSDRFFAERPEGSVSTLKIQRTQQEDSAVYLCASSSTGQGSYNEQFFGPGTRLTVL.